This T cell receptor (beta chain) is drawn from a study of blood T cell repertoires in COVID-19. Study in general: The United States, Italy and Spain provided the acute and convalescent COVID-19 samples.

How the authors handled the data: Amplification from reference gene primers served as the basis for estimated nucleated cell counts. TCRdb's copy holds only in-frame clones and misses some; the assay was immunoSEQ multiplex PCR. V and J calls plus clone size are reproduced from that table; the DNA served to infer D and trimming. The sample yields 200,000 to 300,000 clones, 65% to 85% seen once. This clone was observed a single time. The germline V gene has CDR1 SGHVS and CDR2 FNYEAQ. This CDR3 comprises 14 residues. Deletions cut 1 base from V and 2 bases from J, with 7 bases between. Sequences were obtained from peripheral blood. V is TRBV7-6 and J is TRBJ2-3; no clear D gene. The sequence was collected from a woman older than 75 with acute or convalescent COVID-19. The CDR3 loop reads CASSLGVVTDTQYF. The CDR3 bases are TGTGCCAGCAGCTTAGGCGTTGTCACAGATACGCAGTATTTT.